The TCR beta chain described here comes from a study of control samples from healthy donors and cancer patients. Data came from immunoSEQ multiplex PCR; TCRdb stores just in-frame clones and leaves some out. Of fewer than 100,000 clones in the sample, around 80% were seen once. The CDR3 contains 14 residues. V lost 4 bases and J 0 bases, leaving 10 bases between the germline ends. Germline CDR1 SGHNT, CDR2 YYREEE (reference sequence). This sequence originates from a man in his sixties in good health. V and J are TRBV5-4 and TRBJ1-2; TRBD1 is a possible D gene (5 bases). The sample taken for sequencing was blood. The CDR3 region has the DNA TGTGCCAGCAGCGGGGCCGCAGCTAACTATGGCTACACCTTC. Translation: CASSGAAANYGYTF.